This T cell receptor beta chain stems from a study of T cells expressing NK-cell markers. Synthesis of TCR beta cDNA relied on 5'RACE template switching carrying UMIs. TCRdb reprocessed the 5' RACE reads and keeps a single row for each CDR3 protein, giving no DNA. This repertoire comprises about 170,000 distinct CDR3 sequences; its ten largest clones make up around 20%. This CDR3 has 15 amino acids. Per germline, CDR1 SGHTA and CDR2 FQGTGA. Whole-study results and caveats: Where several donors were concerned, these clonotypes also led the CD3+CD56-NKG2C+ fraction. NKG2C+ dominant clonotypes from 6 or 7 donors made up about 1.0-7.5% of CD8+ T cells. Whether expanded NKG2C+ T cell clones were HCMV-specific remained unclear.

Remarks on this clonotype: Its antigen is not identified.

V is TRBV7-3 and J is TRBJ2-3; the TRBD2 assignment by TCRdb is unverifiable without DNA. Sequencing was done on a sample of blood T cells: a sorted CD56 or NKG2C T cell subset, CD4+ or CD8+ T cells, or bulk PBMC T cells (not recorded which). This clonotype was sampled from a man aged 18-69 years in good health. This CDR3 reads CASSSTSGGGDTQYF.